This record concerns one T cell receptor (beta chain) sequence. Antigen: not known. The data were taken from a study of OX40 agonist ivuxolimab in advanced cancers. Study in general: A diagnosis of hepatocellular carcinoma, melanoma, renal cell or head and neck cancer was present in dose-escalation patients. Among those enrolled, mean age was about 63 years (range roughly 20 to 80) and 82.7% were male. Study conclusions and caveats: Mean expanded clone counts were higher in CD8+ than CD4+ T cells. There was clonal expansion of CD4+ and CD8+ blood T cells by week 6 at 0.1 to 3.0 mg/kg.

This CDR3 contains 16 residues. Germline V lookup: CDR1 MNHEY, CDR2 SVGAGI. Between the trimmed V and J ends, which lost 0 bases and 0 bases, there was a span of 10 bases. Using immunoSEQ multiplex PCR, the repertoire was profiled, and TCRdb retains in-frame clones only, with some absent. The sample shows more than 85,000 clones, about 90% of them seen only once. This TCR was sampled from an adult with an advanced solid tumor such as melanoma, head and neck, liver or kidney cancer. The sample here was CD4+ or CD8+ T cells sorted from blood, taken in a trial of the OX40 agonist ivuxolimab. The chain recombines TRBV6-5 with TRBJ2-3, with a weak D call TRBD2 (5 bases). For the CDR3, the DNA is TGTGCCAGCAGTTACTCCGGGATTCCTAGCACAGATACGCAGTATTTT. It translates to CASSYSGIPSTDTQYF.